This TCR beta chain was observed in a study of post-analysis software for immune sequencing data. Looking at the study overall: Both relapsing-remitting and secondary progressive multiple sclerosis featured among the disease courses, as did progressive-relapsing multiple sclerosis.

Trimming stripped 0 bases from V and 4 bases from J, with 12 bases between. This CDR3 comprises 15 residues. CDR1 is SGDLS, CDR2 YYNGEE, per germline. With respect to this clonotype: Its antigen remains unidentified.

TCR beta cDNA libraries had unique molecular identifiers. T cells numbering about 0.85 to 10 million yielded 450,000 to 600,000 cDNA molecules. Via MiXCR, TCRdb re-called the PCR reads, giving one row per CDR3 protein. This table holds roughly 800,000 distinct CDR3 sequences, roughly 30% found once. Study findings and constraints: Multiple sclerosis patients had significantly lower normalized Chao1 diversity than controls. Comparison of patients with controls showed five TRBV segments more frequent in patients, TRBV5-6, TRBV5-1 and TRBV20-1 among them.

The sequence derives from a girl between 5 and 17 years old with multiple sclerosis. Material for sequencing was blood. The chain recombines TRBV9 with TRBJ2-3; D remains ambiguous. CDR3 loop: CASSVVSPGADTQYF. The CDR3 bases are TGTGCCAGCAGCGTAGTATCCCCAGGTGCAGATACGCAGTATTTT. Full variable domain (missing parts from reference TRBV9 and TRBJ2-3): DSGVTQTPKHLITATGQRVTLRCSPRSGDLSVYWYQQSLDQGLQFLIQYYNGEERAKGNILERFSAQQFPDLHSELNLSSLELGDSALYFCASSVVSPGADTQYFGPGTRLTVL.